Below are 21 T cell receptor beta chains sequenced from a single sample in a study of T cells after yellow fever vaccination. TCRdb re-analysed the 5' RACE reads in MiXCR, keeping a single row per CDR3 protein. This table holds some 670,000 distinct CDR3 sequences, 12% found once. Sequencing used PBMCs, obtained on the day of the yellow fever booster vaccination. The receptors shown here come from a young man who received the YFV17D yellow fever vaccine.

This chain connects TRBV7-2 to TRBJ2-1, with 10 bases identical to TRBD2. This CDR3 has 15 residues. Germline V gives CDR1 SGHTA, CDR2 FQGNSA. The ends lost 8 bases at V and 5 bases at J; junction bases unmatched: 9. The CDR3 sequence is CASSLSSGSNNEQFF. DNA of the CDR3: TGTGCCAGCTCCCTTTCTAGCGGGAGTAACAATGAGCAGTTCTTC.

This clonotype was seen repeatedly, ten times or more. The rearrangement joins TRBV20-1 to TRBJ2-7; TRBD1 matches 10 bases. From germline, CDR1 is DFQATT and CDR2 SNEGSKA (reference sequence). The CDR3 spans 13 residues. V shed 3 bases, J shed 12 bases, and the junction held 11 bases outside the gene matches. The CDR3 sequence is CSASRDRGADPYF. The DNA for the CDR3 is TGCAGTGCTAGCCGGGACAGGGGAGCCGATCCGTACTTC.

The chain is built from TRBV7-9 and TRBJ2-1, with D perhaps TRBD2 (5 bases). The CDR3 contains 16 residues. CDR1 and CDR2 from the germline V gene are SEHNR and FQNEAQ (reference sequence). The V end lost 7 bases, the J end lost 0 bases, and 16 bases lay between the germline ends. CDR3 residues: CASNPPRRSSYNEQFF. CDR3 sequence (DNA): TGTGCCAGCAACCCCCCGCGGAGGAGCTCCTACAATGAGCAGTTCTTC.

This clonotype was counted between two and nine times. The rearrangement links TRBV7-2 to TRBJ2-1, with a weak D call TRBD1 (5 bases). The CDR3 consists of 14 residues. Trimming removed 8 bases from V and 1 base from J, with 12 bases in between. Germline-derived CDR1 and CDR2 are SGHTA and FQGNSA. CDR3 coding DNA: TGTGCCAGCGTACCGACAGTATCCTACAATGAGCAGTTCTTC. Translated: CASVPTVSYNEQFF. Filled out from reference TRBV7-2 and TRBJ2-1, the complete variable domain reads GAGVSQSPSNKVTEKGKDVELRCDPISGHTALYWYRQSLGQGLEFLIYFQGNSAPDKSGLPSDRFSAERTGGSVSTLTIQRTQQEDSAVYLCASVPTVSYNEQFFGPGTRLTVL.

This clonotype has more than one count but fewer than ten. V is TRBV3-1 and J is TRBJ2-3; D gene unclear. Trimming took off 8 bases at V and 0 bases at J, with 9 bases between the two ends. Germline V gene lookup returns CDR1 LGHDT and CDR2 YNNKEL (reference sequence). CDR3 length: 13 amino acids. This CDR3 reads CASAQVSTDTQYF. CDR3 nucleotides: TGTGCCAGCGCCCAAGTGAGCACAGATACGCAGTATTTT.

The chain has TRBV3-1 and TRBJ1-2; D unclear. This CDR3 spans 15 amino acids. V was pared by 4 bases and J by 2 bases, with 14 bases between. The germline V gene encodes CDR1 LGHDT and CDR2 YNNKEL (reference sequence). CDR3 protein: CASSPPRMANYGYTF. CDR3 coding DNA: TGTGCCAGCAGCCCTCCCCGCATGGCAAACTATGGCTACACCTTC.

The rearrangement uses TRBV7-6 and TRBJ2-4; TRBD1 matches at 9 bases. The CDR3 has 16 amino acids. After removal of 1 base from V and 8 bases from J, the junction contained 9 bases not matched to a gene. The germline gives CDR1 SGHVS, CDR2 FNYEAQ. The CDR3 DNA reads TGTGCCAGCAGCTTAGAAGCCGGGACAGGGATGGACATTCAGTACTTC. It encodes CASSLEAGTGMDIQYF.

The V and J genes are TRBV5-1 and TRBJ1-2; weak D call: TRBD1 (6 bases). The CDR3 runs to 13 residues. Germline V lookup: CDR1 SGHRS, CDR2 YFSETQ. Trimming stripped 4 bases from V and 3 bases from J, with 10 bases between. The CDR3 protein is CASSADRYYGYTF. The CDR3, as DNA: TGCGCCAGCAGCGCGGACAGATACTATGGCTACACCTTC. Complete variable domain (other parts from reference TRBV5-1 and TRBJ1-2): KAGVTQTPRYLIKTRGQQVTLSCSPISGHRSVSWYQQTPGQGLQFLFEYFSETQRNKGNFPGRFSGRQFSNSRSEMNVSTLELGDSALYLCASSADRYYGYTFGSGTRLTVV.

The chain links TRBV4-3 to TRBJ2-7, with 7 bases matching TRBD1. The V gene's germline CDR1 is LGHNA and CDR2 YSLEER. The CDR3 loop spans 15 amino acids. J lost 1 base, V lost 1 base, and 4 bases had no gene match. The CDR3 region is CASSQGGGRSYEQYF. The CDR3 DNA follows: TGCGCCAGCAGCCAAGGAGGGGGCCGGTCCTACGAGCAGTACTTC.

This clonotype showed up just a few times. V and J are TRBV5-8 and TRBJ1-5; D may be TRBD1 (5 bases). Germline V lookup: CDR1 SGHTS, CDR2 YDEGEE. The V end lost 6 bases, the J end lost 3 bases, and 10 bases lay between the germline ends. The CDR3 is 13 residues long. CDR3 sequence (DNA): TGTGCCAGCAACCAGGGAGTCAATCAGCCCCAGCATTTT. Translated, it gives CASNQGVNQPQHF.

V gene TRBV19 combines with J gene TRBJ1-2; D gene uncertain. The CDR3 is made up of 14 amino acids. Between the trimmed V and J ends, which lost 2 bases and 7 bases, there was a span of 14 bases. The germline V gene has CDR1 LNHDA and CDR2 SQIVND (reference sequence). In DNA, the CDR3 is TGTGCCAGTAGTATAAGGATGGCAGCAACTGGCTACACCTTC. Translated: CASSIRMAATGYTF.

V gene TRBV6-5 combines with J gene TRBJ1-1; D might be TRBD1 (5 bases). The CDR3 consists of 16 residues. Trimming pared 6 bases from V and 3 bases from J, leaving 20 bases between. Looked up from germline, CDR1 is MNHEY and CDR2 is SVGAGI. The CDR3: CASSYGGRVRHTEAFF. The CDR3 DNA reads as TGTGCCAGCAGCTACGGGGGAAGGGTAAGGCACACTGAAGCTTTCTTT.

The chain recombines TRBV20-1 with TRBJ2-7; D possibly corresponds to TRBD2 (6 bases). The germline gives CDR1 DFQATT, CDR2 SNEGSKA (reference sequence). The V and J ends lost 0 bases and 0 bases respectively, with 15 bases between them. This CDR3 is built from 16 residues. The CDR3 is CSARDGGPGDSYEQYF. CDR3 DNA sequence: TGCAGTGCTAGAGACGGAGGGCCCGGGGACTCCTACGAGCAGTACTTC.

This clonotype has only a few counts. J is TRBJ1-1 and V is TRBV5-1; no reliable D call. CDR3 size: 13 residues. With 5 bases removed from V and 0 bases from J, the gap between germline ends came to 8 bases. CDR1 is SGHRS, CDR2 YFSETQ, per germline. The CDR3 sequence: CASREGLNTEAFF. The CDR3 DNA reads TGCGCCAGCAGAGAGGGTTTGAACACTGAAGCTTTCTTT.

This chain connects TRBV12-3 or TRBV12-4 to TRBJ1-2; D gene ambiguous. Trimming shortened V by 5 bases and J by 3 bases, and 13 bases separated the two germline ends. The CDR3 length is 14 residues. CDR3 DNA sequence: TGTGCCAGCAGTCGCACGCACGGGGACTATGGCTACACCTTC. This encodes CASSRTHGDYGYTF.

This clonotype appeared a few times. V and J are TRBV5-1 and TRBJ2-1; 7 nucleotides match TRBD2. The V and J ends lost 9 bases and 9 bases, in that order; junction bases with no gene match: 21. The CDR3 runs to 16 residues. In germline, CDR1 is SGHRS, CDR2 YFSETQ. CDR3 in amino acids: CATSPAAGVLGGEQFF. CDR3 in DNA: TGCGCCACCTCCCCCGCGGCGGGAGTTTTAGGTGGTGAGCAGTTCTTC.

V is TRBV5-1 and J is TRBJ2-2, with D possibly matching TRBD2 (5 bases). This CDR3 region has 15 residues. Germline CDR1 reads SGHRS; CDR2 reads YFSETQ. Trimming left V 0 bases short and J 5 bases short, with 11 bases between. This CDR3 reads CASSLEGRRTGELFF. CDR3 nucleotide sequence: TGCGCCAGCAGCTTGGAAGGGAGAAGAACCGGGGAGCTGTTTTTT. Variable domain in full (rest from reference TRBV5-1 and TRBJ2-2): KAGVTQTPRYLIKTRGQQVTLSCSPISGHRSVSWYQQTPGQGLQFLFEYFSETQRNKGNFPGRFSGRQFSNSRSEMNVSTLELGDSALYLCASSLEGRRTGELFFGEGSRLTVL.

The V and J genes are TRBV10-3 and TRBJ2-5; no definite D call. V was cut by 1 base and J by 2 bases, with 8 bases left in between. Germline CDR1 reads ENHRY; CDR2 reads SYGVKD. This CDR3 has 14 amino acids. CDR3 DNA sequence: TGTGCCATCAGTGAGTGGAAAGCACAAGAGACCCAGTACTTC. This translates into CAISEWKAQETQYF.

Only a few counts were recorded for this clonotype. The chain employs TRBV7-9 and TRBJ2-5; TRBD1 might be the D (6 bases). V was pared by 5 bases and J by 2 bases, with 12 bases between. CDR1 and CDR2 from the germline V gene are SEHNR and FQNEAQ (reference sequence). CDR3 size: 14 residues. The CDR3 bases are TGTGCCAGCAGCCTTGGGACAATGCAAGAGACCCAGTACTTC. Translation gives CASSLGTMQETQYF. The whole variable domain, remainder taken from reference TRBV7-9 and TRBJ2-5, is DTGVSQNPRHKITKRGQNVTFRCDPISEHNRLYWYRQTLGQGPEFLTYFQNEAQLEKSRLLSDRFSAERPKGSFSTLEIQRTEQGDSAMYLCASSLGTMQETQYFGPGTRLLVL.

The chain has TRBV5-1 and TRBJ2-3, with 8 bases lining up with TRBD2. V gave up 3 bases and J gave up 5 bases; unmatched junction bases: 14. The CDR3 consists of 17 residues. Germline CDR1 is SGHRS and CDR2 is YFSETQ. CDR3 in amino acids: CASSSSTAGEQGDTQYF. In DNA form, the CDR3 reads TGCGCCAGCAGCTCCTCGACAGCGGGAGAACAGGGAGATACGCAGTATTTT. Together with reference TRBV5-1 and TRBJ2-3, the CDR3 gives the full variable domain: KAGVTQTPRYLIKTRGQQVTLSCSPISGHRSVSWYQQTPGQGLQFLFEYFSETQRNKGNFPGRFSGRQFSNSRSEMNVSTLELGDSALYLCASSSSTAGEQGDTQYFGPGTRLTVL.

The CDR3 sequence: CASSQTSAYSYEQYF. The CDR3 DNA sequence: TGTGCCAGCAGCCAAACTAGCGCCTACTCCTACGAGCAGTACTTC. V usage is TRBV7-9 and J usage is TRBJ2-7, with TRBD2 identical over 7 bases. With 5 bases clipped from V and 0 bases from J, the junction kept 7 bases outside the gene matches. The V gene's germline CDR1 is SEHNR and CDR2 FQNEAQ (reference sequence). The CDR3 contains 15 residues.